This TCR beta chain was obtained from a study of cytomegalovirus exposure and HLA in healthy donors. This clone was detected only a few times. The antigen remains unidentified. The primer mix had 60 Vbeta and 13 Jbeta primers. The data were produced by immunoSEQ multiplex PCR, yet TCRdb's version contains in-frame clones alone and is incomplete. The table includes approximately 160,000 clones, more than 65% detected once. Whole-study findings and limits: A further, later analysis showed that HLA-associated TCR beta chains (compared with equally common others) were more clonally expanded.

V lost 2 bases and J lost 2, with 6 bases in between. Germline V gene sequence: CDR1 MNHEY, CDR2 SMNVEV (reference sequence). The CDR3 length is 13 residues. This clonotype was obtained from a woman between 25 and 40 years old in good health and CMV-seronegative. Specimen: PBMCs. J is TRBJ1-1 and V is TRBV27; no clear D. The CDR3 region has the DNA TGTGCCAGCAGTTTAATAGTCAACACTGAAGCTTTCTTT. This codes for CASSLIVNTEAFF.